Listed here is a single T cell receptor beta chain. Its antigen is as yet unknown. For each CDR3 protein, TCRdb gives one entry from its re-call of the 5' RACE reads, without DNA. The sample totals some 600,000 distinct CDR3 sequences. This sample is part of a study of T cells expressing NK-cell markers. About the study: From sorted CD3+CD56+NKG2C+, CD3+CD56+NKG2C- and CD3+CD56-NKG2C+ T cells came the TCR beta repertoires. The study's findings and limits: Among CD8+ T cells from several donors, dominant NKG2C+ clonotypes accounted for roughly 1.0-7.0%.

Germline CDR1 and CDR2: DFQATT and SNEGSKA (reference sequence). This CDR3 has 15 residues. The sequenced sample was blood T cells: a sorted CD56 or NKG2C T cell subset, CD4+ or CD8+ T cells, or bulk PBMC T cells (not recorded which). This TCR was sampled from a man aged 18 to 30 in good health. V gene TRBV20-1 combines with J gene TRBJ2-1; TCRdb's D call, TRBD2, is unchecked because there is no DNA. This CDR3 is CSAREGLAGDNEQFF.